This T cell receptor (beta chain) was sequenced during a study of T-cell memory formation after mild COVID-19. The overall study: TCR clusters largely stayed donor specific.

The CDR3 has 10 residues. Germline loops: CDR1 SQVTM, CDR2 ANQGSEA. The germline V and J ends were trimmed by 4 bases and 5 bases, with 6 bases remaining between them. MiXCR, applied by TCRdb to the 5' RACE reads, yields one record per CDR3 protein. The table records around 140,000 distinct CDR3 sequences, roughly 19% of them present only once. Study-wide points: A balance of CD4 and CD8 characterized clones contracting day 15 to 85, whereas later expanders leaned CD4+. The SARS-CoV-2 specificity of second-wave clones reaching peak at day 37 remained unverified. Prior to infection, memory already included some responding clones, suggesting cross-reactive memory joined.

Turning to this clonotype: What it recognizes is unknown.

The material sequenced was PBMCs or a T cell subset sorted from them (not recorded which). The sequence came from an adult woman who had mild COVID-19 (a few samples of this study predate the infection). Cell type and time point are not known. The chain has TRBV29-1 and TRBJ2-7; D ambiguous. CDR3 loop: CSVVQHEQYF. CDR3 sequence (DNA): TGCAGCGTTGTTCAGCACGAGCAGTACTTC.